This T cell receptor (beta chain) was identified in a study of blood T cell repertoires in COVID-19. Background on the study: There were acute and convalescent COVID-19 samples, and they came from the United States, Italy and Spain. The analysed material was cDNA or gDNA that came from T cells, B-cell-depleted T cells, or PBMCs.

Authors' analysis steps: From reference gene primer amplification, estimates of nucleated cell counts were derived. Profiling relied on immunoSEQ multiplex PCR, and the TCRdb table lists in-frame clones only, not all of them. The DNA gave D and trimming, while V, J and clone size come from that table. Among 340,000 or so clones listed, 80% to 90% were seen once. The CDR3 consists of 17 residues. Between the trimmed V and J ends, which lost 4 bases and 2 bases, there was a span of 20 bases. Germline V CDR1 and CDR2: SGHKS, YYEKEE (reference sequence). This chain uses TRBV5-5 with TRBJ2-3, with D perhaps TRBD1 (5 bases). The sequenced sample was peripheral blood. The clonotype was recovered from a man aged 50-60 years with active or convalescent COVID-19. The CDR3 coding sequence is TGTGCCAGCAGCAACGCACGTGGGGCCCTTAACACAGATACGCAGTATTTT. Amino acids: CASSNARGALNTDTQYF. The full variable domain, completed using reference TRBV5-5 and TRBJ2-3, is DAGVTQSPTHLIKTRGQQVTLRCSPISGHKSVSWYQQVLGQGPQFIFQYYEKEERGRGNFPDRFSARQFPNYSSELNVNALLLGDSALYLCASSNARGALNTDTQYFGPGTRLTVL.